Described below is a single TCR beta chain sequence and its context. Its matching antigen is unknown. These data belong to a study of identifying expanded T cells in peripheral blood. Study results and caveats: Variance in clone template counts between approximately two-week samples significantly increased with total template count across all healthy donors. About 1.2 clones differed between technical replicates, versus approximately 16 and 19 over time.

During the collection period, no donor immune events like infections were recorded. The CDR3 runs 15 residues. The V gene end was trimmed by 4 bases and the J gene end by 5 bases; junction bases not matched to a gene: 4. Germline V lookup: CDR1 SNHLY, CDR2 FYNNEI. Generated by immunoSEQ multiplex PCR, the TCRdb table keeps only in-frame clones and is missing some. This sample has 70,000 or so clones, with about nine tenths found just once. The genes are TRBV2 and TRBJ2-2, with 10 positions matching TRBD1. Input material: blood. This receptor was obtained from a person aged 18 to 75 in good health. CDR3 protein: CASSGQGAWTGELFF. CDR3 in DNA: TGTGCCAGCAGTGGACAGGGGGCCTGGACCGGGGAGCTGTTTTTT.